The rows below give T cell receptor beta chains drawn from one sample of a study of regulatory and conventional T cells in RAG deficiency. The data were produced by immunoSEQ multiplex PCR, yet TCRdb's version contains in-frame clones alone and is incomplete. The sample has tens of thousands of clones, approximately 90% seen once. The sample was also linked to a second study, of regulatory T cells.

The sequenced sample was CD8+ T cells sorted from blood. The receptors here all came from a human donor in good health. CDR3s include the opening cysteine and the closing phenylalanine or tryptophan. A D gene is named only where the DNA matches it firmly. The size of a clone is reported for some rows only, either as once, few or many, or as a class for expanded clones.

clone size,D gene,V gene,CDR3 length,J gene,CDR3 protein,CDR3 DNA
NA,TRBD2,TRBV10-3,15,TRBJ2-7,CAISESASGGNEQYF,TGTGCCATCAGTGAGTCGGCTAGCGGGGGCAACGAGCAGTACTTC
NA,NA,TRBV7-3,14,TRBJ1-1,CASSPIGGPTEAFF,TGTGCCAGCAGTCCCATCGGAGGCCCCACTGAAGCTTTCTTT
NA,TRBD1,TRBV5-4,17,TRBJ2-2,CASSLGTGMGSTGELFF,TGTGCCAGCAGCTTGGGGACAGGGATGGGAAGCACCGGGGAGCTGTTTTTT
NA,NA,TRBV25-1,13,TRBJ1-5,CASSEWDNQPQHF,TGTGCCAGCAGTGAATGGGACAATCAGCCCCAGCATTTT
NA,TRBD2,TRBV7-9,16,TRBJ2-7,CASSSGGGSHPYEQYF,TGTGCCAGCAGCTCCGGGGGGGGAAGCCATCCCTACGAGCAGTACTTC
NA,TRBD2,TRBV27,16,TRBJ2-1,CASSRRTSGGADEQFF,TGTGCCAGCAGCCGTCGGACTAGCGGGGGGGCGGATGAGCAGTTCTTC
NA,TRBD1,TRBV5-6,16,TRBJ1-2,CASSFLTGQGYYGYTF,TGTGCCAGTAGCTTCTTAACTGGACAGGGATACTATGGCTACACCTTC
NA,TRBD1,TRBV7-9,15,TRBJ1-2,CASSLGTDRAYGYTF,TGTGCCAGCAGCTTAGGTACGGACAGGGCCTATGGCTACACCTTC
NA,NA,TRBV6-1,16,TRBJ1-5,CASSEAGTGSNQPQHF,TGTGCCAGCAGTGAAGCCGGCACCGGGAGCAATCAGCCCCAGCATTTT
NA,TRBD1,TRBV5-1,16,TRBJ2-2,CASSPGTGANTGELFF,TGCGCCAGCAGCCCCGGGACAGGCGCGAACACCGGGGAGCTGTTTTTT
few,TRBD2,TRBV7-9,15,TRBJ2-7,CASSFMSGSIYEQYF,TGTGCCAGCAGCTTTATGAGCGGGAGTATTTACGAGCAGTACTTC
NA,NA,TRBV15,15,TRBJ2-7,CATSSVEALSYEQYF,TGTGCCACCAGCAGTGTTGAGGCCCTTTCCTACGAGCAGTACTTC
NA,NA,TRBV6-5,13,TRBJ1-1,CASSSPGTTEAFF,TGTGCCAGCAGTTCGCCAGGAACAACTGAAGCTTTCTTT
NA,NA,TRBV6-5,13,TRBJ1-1,CATSTAQNTEAFF,TGTGCCACGTCGACAGCTCAGAACACTGAAGCTTTCTTT
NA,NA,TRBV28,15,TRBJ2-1,CASSLPGRANNEQFF,TGTGCCAGCAGTTTACCGGGACGGGCTAACAATGAGCAGTTCTTC
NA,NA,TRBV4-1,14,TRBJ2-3,CASSRGGTTDTQYF,TGCGCCAGCAGCCGAGGCGGGACTACAGATACGCAGTATTTT
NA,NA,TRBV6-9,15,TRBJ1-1,CASSDGFEVNTEAFF,TGTGCCAGCAGTGACGGGTTTGAGGTGAACACTGAAGCTTTCTTT
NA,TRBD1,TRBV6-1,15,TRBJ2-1,CASRYDRVVGNEQFF,TGTGCCAGTCGCTACGACAGGGTCGTCGGCAATGAGCAGTTCTTC
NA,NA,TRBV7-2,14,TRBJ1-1,CASSLDSRVTEAFF,TGTGCCAGCAGCTTGGACAGTAGAGTCACTGAAGCTTTCTTT
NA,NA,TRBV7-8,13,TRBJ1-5,CASSLEGFSPQHF,TGTGCCAGCAGCTTAGAGGGTTTTAGCCCCCAGCATTTT
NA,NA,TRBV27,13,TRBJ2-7,CASSSQASYEQYF,TGTGCCAGCAGTTCCCAGGCCTCGTACGAGCAGTACTTC
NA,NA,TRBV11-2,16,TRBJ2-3,CASSAAEGAGTDTQYF,TGTGCCAGCAGCGCGGCAGAAGGCGCGGGCACAGATACGCAGTATTTT
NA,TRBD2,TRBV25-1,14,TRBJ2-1,CASSDRGSYNEQFF,TGTGCCAGCAGTGACCGCGGGAGCTACAATGAGCAGTTCTTC
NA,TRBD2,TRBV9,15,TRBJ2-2,CASTRGGADTGELFF,TGTGCCAGCACGCGCGGGGGGGCCGACACCGGGGAGCTGTTTTTT
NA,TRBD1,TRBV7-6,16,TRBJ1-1,CASSLETTGGSTEAFF,TGTGCCAGCAGCTTAGAGACGACAGGGGGAAGTACTGAAGCTTTCTTT
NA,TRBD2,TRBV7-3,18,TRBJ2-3,CASSLSGSSVLSTDTQYF,TGTGCCAGCAGCTTAAGCGGGAGCTCCGTCCTTAGCACAGATACGCAGTATTTT
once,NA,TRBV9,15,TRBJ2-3,CASSVVETFTDTQYF,TGTGCCAGCAGCGTAGTGGAGACTTTCACAGATACGCAGTATTTT
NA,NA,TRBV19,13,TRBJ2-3,CASSRSPTDTQYF,TGTGCCAGTAGTAGATCGCCCACAGATACGCAGTATTTT
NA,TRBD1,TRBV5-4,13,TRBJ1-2,CASSPTGGGGYTF,TGTGCCAGCAGCCCGACAGGGGGCGGTGGCTACACCTTC
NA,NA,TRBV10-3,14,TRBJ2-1,CAISGQTGDNEQFF,TGTGCCATCAGTGGTCAGACAGGCGACAATGAGCAGTTCTTC
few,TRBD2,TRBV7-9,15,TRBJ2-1,CASSLTSGGGNEQFF,TGTGCCAGCAGCCTTACTAGCGGGGGCGGGAATGAGCAGTTCTTC
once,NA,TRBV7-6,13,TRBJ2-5,CASSLVQQETQYF,TGTGCCAGCAGCTTAGTTCAGCAAGAGACCCAGTACTTC
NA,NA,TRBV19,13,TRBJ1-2,CASRSWENYGYTF,TGTGCCAGTAGGAGTTGGGAAAACTATGGCTACACCTTC
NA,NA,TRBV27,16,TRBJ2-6,CASSPTRISGANVLTF,TGTGCCAGCAGTCCAACCCGGATCTCTGGGGCCAACGTCCTGACTTTC
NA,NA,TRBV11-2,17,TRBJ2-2,CATYTNGLLANTGELFF,TGTGCCACCTATACTAACGGCTTGCTCGCGAACACCGGGGAGCTGTTTTTT
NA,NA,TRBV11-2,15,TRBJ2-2,CASSLANPLTGELFF,TGTGCCAGCAGCTTAGCAAATCCTTTGACCGGGGAGCTGTTTTTT
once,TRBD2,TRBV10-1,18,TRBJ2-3,CASSDSPGLAISTDTQYF,TGCGCCAGCAGTGATTCGCCGGGACTAGCGATTAGCACAGATACGCAGTATTTT
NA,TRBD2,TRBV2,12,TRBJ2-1,CARAGVGDEQFF,TGTGCCAGAGCGGGAGTCGGCGATGAGCAGTTCTTC
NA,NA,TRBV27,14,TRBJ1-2,CASSFTRERYGYTF,TGTGCCAGCAGTTTCACCAGGGAACGCTATGGCTACACCTTC
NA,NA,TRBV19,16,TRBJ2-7,CASSPREPTGFYEQYF,TGTGCCAGTAGTCCCAGGGAGCCTACTGGGTTCTACGAGCAGTACTTC